This record concerns one T cell receptor beta chain sequence. The data are from a study of blood T cell repertoires in COVID-19. Sequencing used immunoSEQ multiplex PCR; TCRdb keeps in-frame clones, though not all of them. The sample lists over 250,000 clones, roughly 91% occurring once. Trimming took 6 bases from V and 3 from J, leaving 15 bases between them. The CDR3 consists of 14 residues. Germline V gene data show CDR1 as MNHEY and CDR2 as SMNVEV (reference sequence). The chain uses TRBV27 and TRBJ2-7; D remains unclear. Sequencing was done on a sample of PBMCs or T cells enriched from blood (not recorded which). The receptor comes from a woman aged 60 to 75 in a cohort exposed to, infected with or recovered from COVID-19 (not recorded which). The chain's CDR3 is CASSLRGRVYEQYF. The CDR3 DNA sequence: TGTGCCAGCAGCCTACGAGGTCGCGTCTACGAGCAGTACTTC.